This TCR beta chain was sequenced for a study of shared clonotypes between healthy human individuals (dated by TCRdb to 2020 to 2022). For context, the study as a whole: The cohort comprised a couple of women and three men aged 18 to 49 years. To increase sequencing depth and limit assay-specific biases, TCR repertoire library preparation and sequencing were carried out by different laboratories using diverse techniques. Per donor, leukapheresis produced somewhere between about 0.9 and 9.5 billion PBMCs. For each donor, CD4 naive and CD4 memory were each given three plates, CD8 naive was given two plates, and CD8 memory was given one plate. The study deeply sequenced blood TCR repertoires of about 5 healthy adults to estimate repertoire size and the extent of clonotype sharing between individuals. Study-wide conclusions, independent of this receptor: Even with the large sequencing depth, rarefaction of the sorted-subset datasets indicated that sequencing was incomplete. Naive subsets generally had larger estimated clonotype richness than memory subsets did. About 5% of naive CD4, around 3.5% of naive CD8, about 2.5% of memory CD4, and roughly 0.4% of memory CD8 clonotypes were shared across a handful of donors. Because the study included a small number of donors, the genetic and exposure-history diversity represented was limited. Clonotypes shared by all four sorted-subset donors showed higher generation probabilities than non-shared clonotypes. Sampling was restricted to blood, and TCR repertoires in tissue are likely to differ from TCR repertoires in blood. Pairwise subsampling led to the expectation that sequencing depth would affect the degree of clonotype sharing among donors.

TCR CDR3 regions were amplified from genomic DNA by multiplex PCR using the deep immunoSEQ assay. Extracted genomic DNA from each cell subset was spread evenly across all wells of several immunoSEQ 96-well plates, with each plate serving as a replicate. For sorted subsets, each replicate PCR was loaded with approximately 0.2 ug genomic DNA, equivalent to 25,000 to 35,000 T cell genomes. Purified libraries were measured with a Qubit 3.0 fluorometer, size-checked on a Bioanalyzer 2100, and measured again with the KAPA Library Quantification kit. Each immunoSEQ 96-well plate was sequenced on its own single-read 150-cycle Illumina NextSeq 550 flow cell. In the original analysis: The immunoSEQ output contained only junctional sequences without quality scores, so filtering could not match that applied to full-length reads. To assign V/J genes and CDR3, sequences were annotated against IMGT germline references using PyIR, a Python wrapper for IgBLAST v1.9. Reads with weak V/J assignments (E-value above 1e-6), missing CDR3, stop codons, out-of-frame junctions, or ambiguous translated residues were removed. V3J clonotypes were defined by identical inferred V gene, J gene, and CDR3 amino acid sequence. To compute the percentage overlap between repertoires, the number of shared unique clonotypes was divided by the size of the smaller repertoire. Richness of each repertoire was evaluated using RTK rarefaction, the Chao1 estimator, and Recon v2.1 estimates of unobserved clonotypes. For all TCRbeta clonotypes obtained by the gDNA method from a handful of donors, generation probabilities were computed with OLGA. In TCRdb, the immuneACCESS table is reduced to in-frame sequences with V and J assigned. These tables do not hold every clone; where another copy was compared, an unresolved V gene accounts for under half, and the others remain unexplained. Clone size and the V and J calls come from that table; the DNA yielded D and trimming. The table for this sample lists about 1,900,000 clones; about 95% of them were counted only once. The ten most abundant clones make up 1% to 1.5% of the sample.

A remark on this clone: Its antigen has not been determined. Within one base of it there is no much larger clone, and no base qualities were kept.

CD8 naive samples consisted of CD45RO-negative cells that were positively selected for CCR7, yielding a CD45RA+CCR7+ population without TemRA cells. Donors were healthy HIV-negative adults with no recently reported acute infections or vaccinations. Every donor was a Caucasian adult residing in Nashville, Tennessee, USA. After blood collection by leukapheresis, PBMCs were isolated using Ficoll-Histopaque density gradient centrifugation and then cryopreserved in the vapor phase of liquid nitrogen. Analytical flow cytometry was used to check the purity and quantity of every magnetically sorted T cell population. Genomic DNA was isolated from every sorted fraction and measured by UV absorbance on a Nanodrop 2000c. The CDR3 measures 15 amino acids from cysteine to phenylalanine. Only the CDR3 part of the read is kept: 45 bases, read in frame from the first base. The germline V gene supplies CDR1 MNHNS and CDR2 SASEGT. V is cut by 3 bases and J by 6 bases, and the space between the germline ends is 18 bases.

Sequencing was carried out using naive CD8+ T cells sorted from blood. This sample's cell subset or site label indicates: CD45RA+CCR7+. The rearranged segments are TRBV6-1 and TRBJ2-7; a tentative D match to TRBD1 spans 5 bases. The clonotype originates from a man younger than 30 in good health. The DNA is as follows: TGTGCCAGCAGTGACCTAACAGGTATCGTCGGCGAGCAGTACTTC. Its protein product is CASSDLTGIVGEQYF.